The next 20 T cell receptor beta chains were all read from a single sample in a study of shared clonotypes between healthy human individuals. Cells designated naive CD8 were CD45RO-negative and were positively selected for CCR7, with terminally differentiated effector memory CD45RA+ cells excluded. The method was immunoSEQ multiplex PCR; TCRdb's version includes in-frame clones alone and lacks a portion of them. The table has approximately 2,200,000 clones, about 93% seen once. Sequencing was carried out using naive CD8+ T cells from PBMCs. The receptors were gathered from a man aged 18 to 30 in good health. Some clones in this sample may be carry-over from other donors' samples.

The chain employs TRBV11-2 and TRBJ1-2; D is unclear. CDR3 length equals 15 residues. CDR1 SGHAT and CDR2 FQNNGV come from the germline V gene. Trimming took 2 bases from V and 0 from J, leaving 10 bases between them. The CDR3 loop reads CASSLTASANYGYTF. The CDR3 DNA reads TGTGCCAGCAGCTTAACGGCGTCAGCTAACTATGGCTACACCTTC.

This chain links TRBV7-9 with TRBJ2-7; either TRBD1 or TRBD2 may fit D (5 bases each). Germline V gene sequence: CDR1 SEHNR, CDR2 FQNEAQ (reference sequence). Trimming stripped 5 bases from V and 5 bases from J, with 19 bases between. The CDR3 consists of 15 residues. As DNA, the CDR3 is TGTGCCAGCAGCGGACGACCGGGACGCGAGAACGAGCAGTACTTC. Translating gives CASSGRPGRENEQYF.

V usage is TRBV7-9 and J usage is TRBJ1-2; D remains ambiguous. Germline lookup yields CDR1 SEHNR and CDR2 FQNEAQ (reference sequence). The CDR3 runs to 14 residues. Trimming left V 3 bases short and J 8 bases short, with 16 bases between. The CDR3 DNA reads as TGTGCCAGCAGCTTGGCACGACGGATCGAGGGCTACACCTTC. It encodes CASSLARRIEGYTF.

The V call is TRBV4-1, the J call TRBJ1-4; 9 nucleotides align to TRBD1. This CDR3 is built from 16 residues. The germline gives CDR1 MGHRA, CDR2 YSYEKL. V trimming: 2 bases; J trimming: 14 bases; junction bases outside the gene matches: 15. The CDR3 here is CASSQPEGTGSIGLFF. For the CDR3, the DNA is TGCGCCAGCAGCCAACCGGAGGGGACAGGGAGCATAGGCCTGTTTTTT.

V gene TRBV7-9 combines with J gene TRBJ1-2; D might be TRBD1 (6 bases). Deletions cut 6 bases from V and 7 bases from J, with 15 bases between. CDR3 length: 13 amino acids. The germline V gene has CDR1 SEHNR and CDR2 FQNEAQ (reference sequence). CDR3 protein: CASRVAGDGGYTF. CDR3 DNA: TGTGCCAGCAGGGTGGCAGGGGATGGTGGCTACACCTTC.

As for this clone: The sample carries other DNA sequences with the same CDR3. Here the CDR3 DNA reads TGTGCCAGCAGTTACAGAAACATGAACACTGAAGCTTTCTTT. This sequence encodes CASSYRNMNTEAFF. V is TRBV6-5 and J is TRBJ1-1; D not certain. Germline V gene sequence: CDR1 MNHEY, CDR2 SVGAGI. Trimming cost V 2 bases and J 0 bases, with 7 bases left between them. The CDR3 contains 14 residues.

The CDR3 loop is CAWGTGSVTDTQYF. As DNA, the CDR3 is TGTGCCTGGGGGACAGGGTCAGTGACAGATACGCAGTATTTT. V usage is TRBV30 and J usage is TRBJ2-3; 9 bases are shared with TRBD1. This CDR3 comprises 14 residues. The germline gives CDR1 GTSNPN, CDR2 SVGIG (reference sequence). V shed 5 bases and J 3 bases; nucleotides not matched to a gene: 6.

This rearrangement joins TRBV29-1 to TRBJ2-5, with D possibly matching TRBD2 (5 bases). V was shortened by 0 bases and J by 0 bases, with 14 bases between the two germline ends. The CDR3 sequence is 16 residues long. The V gene's germline CDR1 is SQVTM and CDR2 ANQGSEA. The CDR3 loop reads CSVEDLGNTYQETQYF. In nucleotides, the CDR3 is TGCAGCGTTGAAGATCTCGGGAATACGTACCAAGAGACCCAGTACTTC.

V is TRBV4-2 and J is TRBJ1-5; tentative D call: TRBD1 (5 bases). V lost 0 bases and J 7 bases, leaving 13 bases between the germline ends. CDR1 and CDR2 (germline): LGHNA, YNFKEQ. This CDR3 spans 15 amino acids. The CDR3 loop is CASSQDGGVGQPQHF. The CDR3 bases are TGTGCCAGCAGCCAAGATGGGGGTGTCGGCCAGCCCCAGCATTTT.

Of note for this clone: The sample contains more than one DNA sequence encoding this CDR3. This chain joins TRBV27 and TRBJ2-7; D is undetermined. CDR3 length: 14 residues. Trimming shortened V by 3 bases and J by 0 bases, and 9 bases separated the two germline ends. Germline values: CDR1 MNHEY, CDR2 SMNVEV (reference sequence). The CDR3 is CASSLTRSSYEQYF. As DNA, the CDR3 is TGTGCCAGCAGTTTGACCCGGAGCTCCTACGAGCAGTACTTC.

The chain links TRBV11-2 to TRBJ1-3; D is unclear. This CDR3 spans 16 amino acids. CDR1 and CDR2 (germline): SGHAT, FQNNGV. V was cut by 2 bases and J by 0 bases, with 11 bases left in between. Here the CDR3 DNA reads TGTGCCAGCAGCTTATTCGACCGTCGCTCTGGAAACACCATATATTTT. The encoded protein is CASSLFDRRSGNTIYF.

The chain couples TRBV7-2 to TRBJ2-7, with 10 bases aligning to TRBD2. CDR3 size: 14 residues. The V segment lost 4 bases and the J segment 3 bases; nucleotides outside the gene matches: 3. CDR1 is SGHTA, CDR2 FQGNSA, per germline. CDR3 sequence: CASSSRTSGYEQYF. In nucleotides, the CDR3 is TGTGCCAGCAGCTCCAGGACTAGCGGCTACGAGCAGTACTTC.

This chain links TRBV28 with TRBJ1-1; D uncertain. This CDR3 contains 16 residues. Germline CDR1 MDHEN, CDR2 SYDVKM. The germline V and J ends were trimmed by 2 bases and 0 bases, with 13 bases remaining between them. CDR3 sequence: CASSLKGLPLNTEAFF. CDR3 DNA sequence: TGTGCCAGCAGTTTAAAGGGCCTTCCTTTGAACACTGAAGCTTTCTTT.

The rearrangement uses TRBV28 and TRBJ2-5; maybe TRBD2 (6 bases). CDR1 MDHEN and CDR2 SYDVKM come from the germline V gene. This CDR3 is built from 14 residues. The ends were cut back, 8 bases at V and 5 bases at J, with 18 bases in the middle. The CDR3 coding sequence is TGTGCCAGCGGCCTCCTCCCCCGGGGGGAGACCCAGTACTTC. The encoded protein is CASGLLPRGETQYF.

This clone was counted only a few times. The chain links TRBV6-6 to TRBJ1-2; 8 bases fit TRBD1. V was clipped by 6 bases and J by 3 bases; unmatched bases: 3. There are 13 residues in the CDR3. The germline gives CDR1 MNHNY, CDR2 SVGAGI (reference sequence). CDR3 region: CASSSGGYYGYTF. The CDR3 DNA sequence: TGTGCCAGCAGCTCAGGGGGCTACTATGGCTACACCTTC.

The V call is TRBV28, the J call TRBJ1-2; 8 bases match TRBD1. This CDR3 comprises 14 residues. Germline V lookup: CDR1 MDHEN, CDR2 SYDVKM. The junction had 5 bases not matched to a gene; V was cut back by 5 bases and J by 3 bases. CDR3 residues: CASSPQDRDYGYTF. Written as DNA, the CDR3 is TGTGCCAGCAGTCCTCAGGACAGGGACTATGGCTACACCTTC.

The chain carries TRBV7-6 and TRBJ1-1; D is undetermined. Germline CDR1 SGHVS, CDR2 FNYEAQ. The germline V and J ends were trimmed by 1 base and 4 bases, with 10 bases remaining between them. CDR3 size: 14 residues. CDR3 bases: TGTGCCAGCAGCTTAGAACTGAGAGGCACTGAAGCTTTCTTT. Translated, it gives CASSLELRGTEAFF.

This chain links TRBV28 with TRBJ2-5; 7 bases are shared with TRBD1. Germline-derived CDR1 and CDR2 are MDHEN and SYDVKM. The CDR3 is 17 amino acids. V was clipped by 4 bases and J by 0 bases; unmatched bases: 11. CDR3 sequence: CASSSPRTGTYQETQYF. The CDR3, as DNA: TGTGCCAGCAGTTCACCACGGACAGGCACTTACCAAGAGACCCAGTACTTC.

The gene calls are TRBV29-1 and TRBJ1-2; 7 bases line up with TRBD1. The germline CDR1 and CDR2 sequences are SQVTM and ANQGSEA. The CDR3 contains 15 residues. V dropped 1 base and J dropped 0; count of bases not matched to a gene: 5. The CDR3 loop reads CSVEVTGLANYGYTF. The CDR3 nucleotides read TGCAGCGTTGAAGTGACAGGGCTAGCTAACTATGGCTACACCTTC.

The CDR3 spells CASSLSGRSNQPQHF. CDR3 nucleotide sequence: TGTGCCAGCAGTTTATCGGGACGTAGCAATCAGCCCCAGCATTTT. V gene TRBV27 combines with J gene TRBJ1-5, with D perhaps matching TRBD1 (5 bases). The V end was cut by 0 bases, the J end by 0 bases, with 6 bases between. CDR3 length: 15 residues. Germline V gene data show CDR1 as MNHEY and CDR2 as SMNVEV (reference sequence).